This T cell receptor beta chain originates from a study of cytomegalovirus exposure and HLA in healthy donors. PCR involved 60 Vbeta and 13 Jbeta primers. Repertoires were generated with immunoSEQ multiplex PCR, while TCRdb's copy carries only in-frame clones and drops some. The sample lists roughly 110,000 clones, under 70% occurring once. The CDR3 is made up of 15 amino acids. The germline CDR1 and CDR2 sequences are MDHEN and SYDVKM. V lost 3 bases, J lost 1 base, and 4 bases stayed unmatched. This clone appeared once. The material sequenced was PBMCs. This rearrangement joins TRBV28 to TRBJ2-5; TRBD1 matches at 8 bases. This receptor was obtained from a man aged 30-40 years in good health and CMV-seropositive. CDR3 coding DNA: TGTGCCAGCAGTTTTTTCGACAGGGGCCAAGAGACCCAGTACTTC. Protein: CASSFFDRGQETQYF.